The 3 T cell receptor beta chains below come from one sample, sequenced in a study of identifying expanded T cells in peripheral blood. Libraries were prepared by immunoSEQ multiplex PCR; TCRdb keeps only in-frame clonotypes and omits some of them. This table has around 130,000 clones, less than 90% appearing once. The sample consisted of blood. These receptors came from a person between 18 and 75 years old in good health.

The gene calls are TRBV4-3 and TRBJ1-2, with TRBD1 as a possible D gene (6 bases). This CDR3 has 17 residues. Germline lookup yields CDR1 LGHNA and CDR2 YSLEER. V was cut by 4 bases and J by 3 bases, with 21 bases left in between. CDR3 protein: CASSRTRLQGIDYGYTF. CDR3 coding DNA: TGCGCCAGCAGCCGCACGCGATTACAGGGAATCGACTATGGCTACACCTTC.

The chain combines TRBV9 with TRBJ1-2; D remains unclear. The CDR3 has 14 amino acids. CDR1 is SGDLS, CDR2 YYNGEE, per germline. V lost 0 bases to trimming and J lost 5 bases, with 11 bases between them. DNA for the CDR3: TGTGCCAGCAGCGTAGCGTCAGGCGATTATGGCTACACCTTC. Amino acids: CASSVASGDYGYTF.

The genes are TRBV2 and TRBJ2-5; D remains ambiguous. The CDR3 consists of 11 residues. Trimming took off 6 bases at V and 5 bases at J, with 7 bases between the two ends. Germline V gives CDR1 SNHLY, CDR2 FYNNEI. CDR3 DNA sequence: TGTGCCAGCAGCCTCACGGAGACCCAGTACTTC. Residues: CASSLTETQYF.